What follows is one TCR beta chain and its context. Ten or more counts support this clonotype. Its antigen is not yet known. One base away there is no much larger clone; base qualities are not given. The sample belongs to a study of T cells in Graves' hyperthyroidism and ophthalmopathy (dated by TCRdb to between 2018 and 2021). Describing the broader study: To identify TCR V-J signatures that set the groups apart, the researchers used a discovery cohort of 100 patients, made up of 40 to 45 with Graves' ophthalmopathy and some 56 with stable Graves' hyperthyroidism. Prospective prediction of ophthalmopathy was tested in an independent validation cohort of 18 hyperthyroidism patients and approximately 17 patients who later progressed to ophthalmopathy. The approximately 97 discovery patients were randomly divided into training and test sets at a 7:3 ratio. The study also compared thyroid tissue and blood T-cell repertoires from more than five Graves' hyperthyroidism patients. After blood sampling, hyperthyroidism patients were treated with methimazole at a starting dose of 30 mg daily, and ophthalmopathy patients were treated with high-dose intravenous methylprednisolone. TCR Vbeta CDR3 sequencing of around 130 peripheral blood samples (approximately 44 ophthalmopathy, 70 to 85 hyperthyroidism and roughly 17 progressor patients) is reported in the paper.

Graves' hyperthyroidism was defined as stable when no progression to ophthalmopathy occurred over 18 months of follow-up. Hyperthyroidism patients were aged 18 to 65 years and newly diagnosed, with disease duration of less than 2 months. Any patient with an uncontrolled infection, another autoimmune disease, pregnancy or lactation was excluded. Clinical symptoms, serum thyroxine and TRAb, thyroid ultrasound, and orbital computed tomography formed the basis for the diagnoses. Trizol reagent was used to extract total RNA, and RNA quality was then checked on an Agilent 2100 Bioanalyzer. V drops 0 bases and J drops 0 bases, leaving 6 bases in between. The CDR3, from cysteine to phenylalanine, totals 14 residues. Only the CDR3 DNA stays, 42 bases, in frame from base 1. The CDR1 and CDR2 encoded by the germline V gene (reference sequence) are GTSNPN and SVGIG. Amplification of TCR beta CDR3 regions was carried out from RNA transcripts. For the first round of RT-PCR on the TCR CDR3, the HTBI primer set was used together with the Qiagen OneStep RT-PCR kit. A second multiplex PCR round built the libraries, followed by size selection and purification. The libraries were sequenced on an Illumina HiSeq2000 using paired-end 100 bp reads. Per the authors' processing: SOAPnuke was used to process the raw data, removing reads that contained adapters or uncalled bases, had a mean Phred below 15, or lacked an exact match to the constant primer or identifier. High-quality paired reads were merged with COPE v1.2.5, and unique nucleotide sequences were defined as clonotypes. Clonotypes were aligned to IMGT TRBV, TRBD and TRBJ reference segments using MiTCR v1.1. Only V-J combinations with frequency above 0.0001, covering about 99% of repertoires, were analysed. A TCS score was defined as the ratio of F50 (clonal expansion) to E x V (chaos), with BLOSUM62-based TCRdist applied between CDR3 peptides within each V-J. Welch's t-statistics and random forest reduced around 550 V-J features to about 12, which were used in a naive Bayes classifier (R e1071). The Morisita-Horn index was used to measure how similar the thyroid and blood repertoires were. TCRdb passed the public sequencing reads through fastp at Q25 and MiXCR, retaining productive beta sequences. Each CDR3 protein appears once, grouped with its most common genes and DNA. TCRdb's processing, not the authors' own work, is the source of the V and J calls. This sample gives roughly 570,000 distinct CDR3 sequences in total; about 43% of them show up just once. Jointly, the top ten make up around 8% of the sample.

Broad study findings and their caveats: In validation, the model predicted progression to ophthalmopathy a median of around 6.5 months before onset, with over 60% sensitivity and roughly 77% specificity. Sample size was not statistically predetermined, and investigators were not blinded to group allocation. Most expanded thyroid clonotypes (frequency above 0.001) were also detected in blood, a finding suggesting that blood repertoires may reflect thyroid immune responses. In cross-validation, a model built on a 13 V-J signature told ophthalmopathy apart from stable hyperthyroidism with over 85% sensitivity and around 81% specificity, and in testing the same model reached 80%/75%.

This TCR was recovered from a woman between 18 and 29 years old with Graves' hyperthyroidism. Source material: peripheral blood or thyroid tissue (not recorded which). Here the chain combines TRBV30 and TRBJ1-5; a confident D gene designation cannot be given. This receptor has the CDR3 CAWSVGLSNQPQHF. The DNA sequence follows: TGTGCCTGGAGTGTTGGACTTAGCAATCAGCCCCAGCATTTT.